This entry lists 23 T cell receptor beta chains sequenced from one sample in a study of blood T cells in healthy people across ages. Primers used in a second PCR of roughly 6 to 11 cycles were a sample-barcoded 5' primer and a J-beta primer mix. TCRdb reprocessed the 5' RACE reads via MiXCR and lists one record per CDR3 protein. The table lists about 930,000 distinct CDR3 sequences, under 35% of them singletons, with 10% in the top ten. The sample also formed part of further work on T cells of mothers and their children.

Sequencing was carried out using blood. The receptors derive from a middle-aged woman in good health.

This clonotype was detected ten times or more. This chain connects TRBV9 to TRBJ2-1, with 10 bases identical to TRBD1. Germline loops: CDR1 SGDLS, CDR2 YYNGEE. This CDR3 contains 16 residues. With V trimmed by 3 bases and J by 5 bases, 8 bases remained unmatched. CDR3 protein: CASSAYAGTGDNEQFF. The DNA for the CDR3 is TGTGCCAGCAGCGCGTACGCCGGGACAGGGGACAATGAGCAGTTCTTC. The variable domain in full, with the rest retrieved from reference TRBV9 and TRBJ2-1, is DSGVTQTPKHLITATGQRVTLRCSPRSGDLSVYWYQQSLDQGLQFLIQYYNGEERAKGNILERFSAQQFPDLHSELNLSSLELGDSALYFCASSAYAGTGDNEQFFGPGTRLTVL.

This clonotype was recorded a few times. The gene calls are TRBV5-6 and TRBJ1-2, with unresolved D. The germline V and J ends were trimmed by 4 bases and 3 bases, with 10 bases remaining between them. The germline V gene has CDR1 SGHDT and CDR2 YYEEEE. The length of the CDR3 is 13 residues. This CDR3 is CASSELEDYGYTF. In nucleotides, the CDR3 is TGTGCCAGCAGCGAGCTTGAGGACTATGGCTACACCTTC.

This clonotype was detected only a few times. V gene TRBV9 combines with J gene TRBJ1-1, with no clear D. Per the germline V gene, CDR1 is SGDLS and CDR2 is YYNGEE. Trimming removed 3 bases at V and 4 bases at J, with 13 bases between. The CDR3 runs to 14 residues. The CDR3 DNA is TGTGCCAGCAGCGAATACCCGGGGAGCACTGAAGCTTTCTTT. As protein: CASSEYPGSTEAFF. The full variable domain, rest sourced from reference TRBV9 and TRBJ1-1, is DSGVTQTPKHLITATGQRVTLRCSPRSGDLSVYWYQQSLDQGLQFLIQYYNGEERAKGNILERFSAQQFPDLHSELNLSSLELGDSALYFCASSEYPGSTEAFFGQGTRLTVV.

Ten or more counts support this clonotype. The rearrangement uses TRBV9 and TRBJ2-5; tentatively, D is TRBD2 (5 bases). Germline V gene sequence: CDR1 SGDLS, CDR2 YYNGEE. This CDR3 comprises 14 residues. The V end lost 0 bases, the J end lost 5 bases, and 11 bases lay between the germline ends. The CDR3: CASSVDSDVETQYF. In nucleotides, the CDR3 is TGTGCCAGCAGCGTAGATAGCGATGTGGAGACCCAGTACTTC.

A note on this clonotype: This clone may be a read error of a much larger clone one base away. CDR3 in amino acids: CASTTLGGANIYEQYF. For the CDR3, the DNA is TGCGCCAGCACTACCTTGGGGGGGGCGAACATATACGAGCAGTACTTC. The chain joins TRBV5-1 to TRBJ2-7; D possibly corresponds to TRBD2 (7 bases). Germline V gives CDR1 SGHRS, CDR2 YFSETQ. V was clipped by 6 bases and J by 4 bases, with 23 bases between them. The CDR3 length is 16 residues.

The chain employs TRBV24-1 and TRBJ1-2, with TRBD1 as a possible D gene (5 bases). Germline V gives CDR1 KGHDR, CDR2 SFDVKD. CDR3 length equals 14 residues. Between the trimmed V and J ends, which lost 2 bases and 1 base, there was a span of 7 bases. The CDR3 DNA reads TGTGCCACCAGTGATTCAGGGTTTAACTATGGCTACACCTTC. Protein product: CATSDSGFNYGYTF.

Remarks on this clonotype: Possible read error: a much larger clone is one base away. This chain joins TRBV6-5 and TRBJ2-7; D may be TRBD1 (6 bases). The germline V gene has CDR1 MNHEY and CDR2 SVGAGI. This CDR3 is built from 15 residues. The DNA for the CDR3 is TGTGCCAGCAGTTACAGGAACAGGGAGTCTTACGAGCAGGACTTC. The encoded protein is CASSYRNRESYEQDF.

In this sample, this clonotype turned up a few times. The V and J genes are TRBV7-2 and TRBJ2-1; TRBD1 matches 10 bases. Germline CDR1 SGHTA, CDR2 FQGNSA. The CDR3 length is 15 residues. V lost 2 bases and J lost 6; bases outside the gene matches: 4. The CDR3 DNA follows: TGTGCCAGCAGCTTATTAGGACAGGGGGGCAATGAGCAGTTCTTC. It codes for CASSLLGQGGNEQFF.

V and J are TRBV19 and TRBJ2-2; the D gene is possibly TRBD2 (6 bases). The ends were cut back, 4 bases at V and 8 bases at J, with 14 bases in the middle. Germline V gene lookup returns CDR1 LNHDA and CDR2 SQIVND (reference sequence). The length of the CDR3 is 14 residues. The CDR3: CASSTQEGLGELFF. CDR3 nucleotide sequence: TGTGCCAGTAGTACTCAGGAGGGGCTGGGGGAGCTGTTTTTT.

This clonotype has only a few counts. J is TRBJ2-4 and V is TRBV20-1; D is uncertain. The length of the CDR3 is 11 residues. Germline loops: CDR1 DFQATT, CDR2 SNEGSKA (reference sequence). V dropped 4 bases and J dropped 12 bases, with 13 bases sitting between them. The CDR3 loop reads CSATLGSTQYF. CDR3 bases: TGCAGTGCTACGCTTGGATCGACTCAGTACTTC.

This clonotype has more than one count but fewer than ten. Since a much larger clone is just one base distant, this may be a read error. The CDR3 DNA reads TGTGCCAGCAGTTTATGGGGCCAGTCCCAGCATTTT. As protein: CASSLWGQSQHF. The rearrangement links TRBV28 to TRBJ1-5, with unresolved D. CDR3 length: 12 residues. V was shortened by 0 bases and J by 11 bases, with 8 bases between the two germline ends. The germline V gene has CDR1 MDHEN and CDR2 SYDVKM.

The V gene is TRBV10-3, the J gene TRBJ1-2; D call uncertain. CDR1 is ENHRY and CDR2 is SYGVKD in the germline V gene. V lost 0 bases and J 7 bases, leaving 9 bases between the germline ends. The CDR3 runs 13 residues. CDR3 region: CAISESGRLGYTF. The DNA of the CDR3 is TGTGCCATCAGTGAGTCGGGAAGACTTGGCTACACCTTC.

CDR3 nucleotides: TGTGCCAGCAGCTTAGTCGGGGGAAGCAACGGCGGGGAGCTGTTTTTT. This encodes CASSLVGGSNGGELFF. The chain uses TRBV11-2 and TRBJ2-2, with D perhaps matching TRBD2 (6 bases). The CDR3 is made up of 16 amino acids. Trimming took off 1 base at V and 7 bases at J, with 16 bases between the two ends. Germline V gene sequence: CDR1 SGHAT, CDR2 FQNNGV.

In this sample, this clonotype turned up a few times. The rearrangement uses TRBV2 and TRBJ2-7; possible D gene TRBD1, 5 bases. CDR1 is SNHLY and CDR2 is FYNNEI in the germline V gene. The CDR3 totals 14 residues. Deletions cut 0 bases from V and 6 bases from J, with 12 bases between. The CDR3 DNA follows: TGTGCCAGCAGTGAAGCTGGCCTTGGGGCCGAGCAGTACTTC. Its protein product is CASSEAGLGAEQYF.

The CDR3 coding sequence is TGCAGTGCTAGAAGTATAGTCTCCTACGAGCAGTACTTC. This encodes CSARSIVSYEQYF. This chain links TRBV20-1 with TRBJ2-7, with D unclear. The CDR3 extends over 13 amino acids. Germline lookup yields CDR1 DFQATT and CDR2 SNEGSKA (reference sequence). Trimming took off 2 bases at V and 0 bases at J, with 8 bases between the two ends.

This clonotype showed up just a few times. A much larger clone sits a single nucleotide away, making a read error possible. The chain uses TRBV10-3 and TRBJ2-7; 9 nucleotides line up with TRBD1. This CDR3 is 15 amino acids long. V shed 7 bases, J shed 1 base, and the junction held 8 bases outside the gene matches. Germline CDR1 reads ENHRY; CDR2 reads SYGVKD. The CDR3: CAITETGTGSYEQYF. In DNA form, the CDR3 reads TGTGCCATCACCGAGACCGGGACAGGGTCCTACGAGCAGTACTTC.

This clonotype was found many times. The chain couples TRBV7-2 to TRBJ1-2; 9 bases agree with TRBD1. Germline V gene lookup returns CDR1 SGHTA and CDR2 FQGNSA. The J segment lost 6 bases and the V segment lost 1 base, leaving 6 bases of the junction unmatched. The CDR3 covers 15 residues. CDR3 region: CASSLEGQGLNGYTF. CDR3 sequence (DNA): TGTGCCAGCAGCTTAGAGGGACAGGGCTTGAATGGCTACACCTTC. Full variable domain (missing parts from reference TRBV7-2 and TRBJ1-2): GAGVSQSPSNKVTEKGKDVELRCDPISGHTALYWYRQSLGQGLEFLIYFQGNSAPDKSGLPSDRFSAERTGGSVSTLTIQRTQQEDSAVYLCASSLEGQGLNGYTFGSGTRLTVV.

This clonotype was counted between two and nine times. A much larger clone is a single base away; this may be a read error. The chain has TRBV20-1 and TRBJ2-5, with D possibly matching TRBD1 (5 bases). CDR3 size: 14 residues. The germline V and J ends were trimmed by 0 bases and 11 bases, with 19 bases remaining between them. Per germline, CDR1 DFQATT and CDR2 SNEGSKA (reference sequence). In DNA form, the CDR3 reads TGCAGTGCTAGAGATCGGACACCCTACAATGAGCAGTACTTC. As protein: CSARDRTPYNEQYF.

This clonotype has at least ten counts. This chain connects TRBV2 to TRBJ2-5; 12 nucleotides agree with TRBD2. This CDR3 has 15 residues. The V and J ends lost 6 bases and 5 bases, in that order; junction bases with no gene match: 7. Germline V gene sequence: CDR1 SNHLY, CDR2 FYNNEI. The CDR3 protein is CASRHTGTSGETQYF. The CDR3 DNA reads TGTGCCAGCAGACACACCGGGACTAGCGGGGAGACCCAGTACTTC.

V gene TRBV27 combines with J gene TRBJ2-3; D ambiguous. The V gene lost 5 bases and the J gene lost 1 base, with 16 bases spanning the gap. This CDR3 has 16 residues. Germline assignment: CDR1 MNHEY and CDR2 SMNVEV (reference sequence). The DNA of the CDR3 is TGTGCCAGCAGTAGTACAGTGAGGTGGGGCACAGATACGCAGTATTTT. Protein product: CASSSTVRWGTDTQYF.

This sequence joins TRBV5-6 and TRBJ1-2; D is possibly TRBD1 (5 bases). V gave up 3 bases and J gave up 6 bases, with 15 bases separating them. The length of the CDR3 is 14 residues. Germline values: CDR1 SGHDT, CDR2 YYEEEE. The CDR3 DNA reads TGTGCCAGCAGCTGCGGGGGGACGGGTGATGGCTACACCTTC. It specifies CASSCGGTGDGYTF.

The V and J genes are TRBV7-2 and TRBJ2-5; D is perhaps TRBD2 (7 bases). The germline gives CDR1 SGHTA, CDR2 FQGNSA. The ends were cut back, 5 bases at V and 9 bases at J, with 19 bases in the middle. The CDR3 totals 14 residues. DNA of the CDR3: TGTGCCAGCAGCCCTAGGGGGGGGGAGCTGGCCCAGTACTTC. Amino acids: CASSPRGGELAQYF.

This clonotype showed up many times. J is TRBJ2-5 and V is TRBV9; D could derive from TRBD1 or TRBD2 (5 bases each). The germline V gene has CDR1 SGDLS and CDR2 YYNGEE. With 2 bases removed from V and 5 bases from J, the gap between germline ends came to 16 bases. CDR3 length equals 15 residues. The CDR3 DNA is TGTGCCAGCAGCGTGGGGGACCTCTACCCCGAGACCCAGTACTTC. This encodes CASSVGDLYPETQYF.